The entry below gives a single TCR beta chain sequence along with its context. Its antigen is not identified. These data are taken from a study of cytomegalovirus exposure and HLA in healthy donors. General study points: Some V segments (TRBV6-2 and TRBV6-3 among them) were excluded as indistinguishable. Later analysis found that TCR beta chains associated with HLA were more clonally expanded than other, equally common chains.

Germline-derived CDR1 and CDR2 are SEHNR and FQNEAQ (reference sequence). The V and J ends lost 5 bases and 8 bases respectively, with 12 bases between them. The CDR3 spans 12 residues. The PCR employed 60 Vbeta primers together with 13 Jbeta primers. Some clones are missing from TCRdb's copy, which holds only in-frame ones; the method was immunoSEQ multiplex PCR. This table has about 170,000 clones, more than 70% appearing once. The receptor was derived from a male donor in good health and CMV-seronegative. The genes are TRBV7-9 and TRBJ1-1, with a possible D match to TRBD1 (6 bases). The sample was PBMCs. The DNA of the CDR3 is TGTGCCAGCAGCCCGGACAGTCTAGAAGCTTTCTTT. Protein sequence: CASSPDSLEAFF.